The TCR beta chain under discussion was sequenced for a study of T cells in women clearing cervical HPV infection listed by TCRdb under 2018. With regard to the full study: The cases were 20 to 30 women with histologically confirmed HPV16-related CIN3 or worse, and 2 of those women had invasive cancers. The controls were around 26 women whose single incident HPV16 infection cleared within 12 months with no development of precancer or cancer. Case blood was taken at the visit when the lesion was first identified, whereas control blood was taken when infection was no longer detected. Among cases, blood sampling came a median of approximately 150 days after lesion detection, with an interquartile range of about 85 to 200 days. Since HLA typing was available for only a few women, HLA type could not be ruled out as a confounder. This exploratory proof-of-principle case-control study, nested within the Guanacaste HPV Natural History Study in Costa Rica, compared TCR repertoires among women with different cervical HPV16 outcomes. Cases were matched to controls by age within five years and by the year the sample was collected. Cases had a median age of almost 35 years compared with 38 for controls, and baseline characteristics showed no significant differences between the groups. In the parent cohort, approximately 9,900 women aged 18 or older were enrolled in Guanacaste, Costa Rica, during about 1992 to 1994 and then followed for under nine years. Quality controls consisted of five blinded duplicates per group, for a total of some 60 samples made up of about 50 participants and around 10 replicates. Broad study findings and their caveats: Because the number of T cells per sample was unknown, the richness differences could reflect varying T-cell content rather than repertoire biology. Random forest classifiers combining richness and V gene abundances distinguished cases from controls with an estimated AUC of about 0.79. CIN3+ cases had significantly higher TCR repertoire richness than controls across sequencing depths, but evenness did not differ between the groups. The cross-sectional design could not show whether the associations came before the infection or were a result of it, and neither effector/memory subsets nor HPV-specific T cells were isolated. Cases had lower TRBV6-7 relative abundance than controls (approximately 0.11% versus 0.16%; Bonferroni P = 0.0008).

From cysteine to phenylalanine, the CDR3 is 12 amino acids long. Only the CDR3 bases that were read are kept: 27 of them, in frame from base 1. V drops 7 bases and J drops 5 bases, leaving 15 bases in between. The germline V gene (reference sequence) gives CDR1 as DFQATT and CDR2 as SNEGSKA. Every participant had a single incident cervical HPV16 infection, and prevalent HPV16 infections were excluded. Cervical HPV DNA was detected with MY09/MY11 PCR, and genotyping was done with dot-blot hybridization. Roughly 15 mL of heparinized blood was centrifuged, after which the buffy coat was aliquoted, frozen at -30 degrees C, and then stored at -80 degrees C. Genomic DNA was extracted from buffy coat specimens using QIAGEN kits. Using the immunoSEQ assay, multiplex PCR amplified TCR beta CDR3 regions from an average of approximately 1,300 ng of genomic DNA per sample. Primer bias was corrected in the assay by using a complete synthetic TCR repertoire to establish an amplification baseline. Amplicons were sequenced on the Illumina platform. The published analysis was carried out like this. Error correction of the sequences involved clustering with frequency ratios plus a modified nearest-neighbor algorithm, after which the sequences were analyzed in the immunoSEQ Analyzer using IMGT gene definitions. At each rarefaction depth, TCR richness and evenness were averaged across 20 rarefaction repeats, and any sample with fewer sequences than the depth was left out. Wilcoxon rank sum tests with FDR correction were used to compare relative abundances of V, D and J genes between the groups. In the blinded duplicates, the intraclass correlation was about 95% for TCR richness and averaged about 80% across fewer than 80 gene segments. In its TCRdb copy, this immuneACCESS table keeps in-frame sequences only and misses some clones. Where compared with another copy, unresolved V genes explain less than half of these, and the others have no known cause. That table gives V, J and clone size, and the DNA gave D and trimming. This sample's table carries 35,000 to 50,000 clones. Clones ranked in the top ten supply 7.6% of the sample.

To note about this clone: Its specific antigen is unknown. The CDR3 end falls 3 residues outside the read, so it is completed with the germline J gene.

Sequencing input: blood buffy coat. In this chain, TRBV20-1 is recombined with TRBJ2-7; the D region is possibly TRBD1 or TRBD2, each matching across 5 bases. The TCR originated in a woman aged 18 to 69 with a cervical HPV16 infection that either progressed to CIN3+ or cleared (not recorded which). CDR3 DNA (partial): TGCAGTGGGAGGCGGCAGGGTGACGAG. It is translated as CSGRRQGDE. From start to end, the CDR3 is CSGRRQGDEQYF.